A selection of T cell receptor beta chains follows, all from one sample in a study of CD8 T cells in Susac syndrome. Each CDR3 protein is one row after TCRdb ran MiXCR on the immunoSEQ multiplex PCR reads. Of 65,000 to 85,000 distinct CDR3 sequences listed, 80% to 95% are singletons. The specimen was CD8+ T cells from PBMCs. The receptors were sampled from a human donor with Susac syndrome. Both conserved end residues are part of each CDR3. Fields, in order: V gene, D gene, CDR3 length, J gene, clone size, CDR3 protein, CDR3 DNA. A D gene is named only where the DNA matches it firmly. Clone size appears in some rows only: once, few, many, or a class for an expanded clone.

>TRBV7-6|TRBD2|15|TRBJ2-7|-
CASSLDRTSRHEQYF
TGTGCCAGCAGCTTAGACAGGACTAGTCGGCACGAGCAGTACTTC
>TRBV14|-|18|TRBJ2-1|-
CASSQALKGGWAYNEQFF
TGTGCCAGCAGCCAAGCCCTAAAGGGGGGGTGGGCCTACAATGAGCAGTTCTTC
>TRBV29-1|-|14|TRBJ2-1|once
CSVEPRGSGNEQFF
TGCAGCGTTGAACCAAGGGGGTCGGGCAATGAGCAGTTCTTC
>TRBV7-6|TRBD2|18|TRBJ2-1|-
CASSHQRTSGGLSNEQFF
TGTGCCAGCAGCCACCAAAGGACTAGCGGGGGACTTTCGAATGAGCAGTTCTTC
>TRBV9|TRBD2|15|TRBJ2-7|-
CASSLGTSGTYEQYF
TGTGCCAGCAGCCTAGGGACTAGCGGAACCTACGAGCAGTACTTC
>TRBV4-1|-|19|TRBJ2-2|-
CASSQVVRMVGGVTGELFF
TGCGCCAGCAGCCAAGTGGTCAGGATGGTGGGCGGGGTGACCGGGGAGCTGTTTTTT
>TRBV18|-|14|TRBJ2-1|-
CASSPPWDEGEQFF
TGTGCCAGCTCACCACCCTGGGACGAAGGTGAGCAGTTCTTC
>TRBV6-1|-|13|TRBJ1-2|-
CASSEVGSYGYTF
TGTGCCAGCAGTGAAGTGGGCAGCTATGGCTACACCTTC
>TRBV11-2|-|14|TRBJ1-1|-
CASSLGGGTTEAFF
TGTGCCAGCAGCTTAGGGGGGGGCACCACTGAAGCTTTCTTT
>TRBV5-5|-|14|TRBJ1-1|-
CASSAGGRVPEAFF
TGTGCCAGCAGCGCCGGAGGAAGAGTCCCTGAAGCTTTCTTT
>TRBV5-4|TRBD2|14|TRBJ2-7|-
CASGSGTSTYEQYF
TGTGCCAGCGGATCCGGGACTAGTACCTACGAGCAGTACTTC
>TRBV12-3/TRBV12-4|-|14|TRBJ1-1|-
CASSFASPGTEAFF
TGTGCCAGCAGTTTTGCGTCACCTGGGACTGAAGCTTTCTTT
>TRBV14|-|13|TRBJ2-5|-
CASSPDRTETQYF
TGTGCCAGCAGCCCTGACCGCACCGAGACCCAGTACTTC
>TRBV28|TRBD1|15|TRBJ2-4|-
CASRTTQGAVGIQYF
TGTGCCAGCAGGACCACGCAGGGGGCGGTAGGCATTCAGTACTTC
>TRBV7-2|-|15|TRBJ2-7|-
CASSLPELSPYEQYF
TGTGCCAGCAGCTTACCCGAGCTATCCCCCTACGAGCAGTACTTC
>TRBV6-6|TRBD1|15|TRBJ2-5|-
CASSTRQGVGETQYF
TGTGCCAGCAGTACTCGACAGGGGGTAGGAGAGACCCAGTACTTC
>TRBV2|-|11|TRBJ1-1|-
CASSGTAEAFF
TGTGCCAGCAGTGGGACAGCTGAAGCTTTCTTT
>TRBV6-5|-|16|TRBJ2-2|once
CASSYTGKRFAGELFF
TGTGCCAGCAGTTATACGGGGAAGCGTTTCGCCGGGGAGCTGTTTTTT
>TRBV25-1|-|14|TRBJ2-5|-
CASSEMSTKETQYF
TGTGCCAGCAGTGAAATGTCGACTAAAGAGACCCAGTACTTC
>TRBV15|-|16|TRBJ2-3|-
CATSRDLVGAGDTQYF
TGTGCCACCAGCAGAGATCTAGTGGGAGCTGGAGATACGCAGTATTTT
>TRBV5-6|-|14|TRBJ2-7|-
CASSFYTSSNEQYF
TGTGCCAGCAGCTTTTACACTAGCTCCAACGAGCAGTACTTC
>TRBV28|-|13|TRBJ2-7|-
CASRQEQIYEQYF
TGTGCCAGCAGACAGGAGCAGATCTACGAGCAGTACTTC
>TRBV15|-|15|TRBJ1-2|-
CATSRDRGEAYGYTF
TGTGCCACCAGCAGAGACAGGGGTGAAGCCTATGGCTACACCTTC
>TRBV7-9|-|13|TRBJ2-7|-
CASSPGVTYEQYF
TGTGCCAGCAGCCCCGGGGTAACATACGAGCAGTACTTC
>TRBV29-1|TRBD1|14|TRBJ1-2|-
CSVAPGTANYGYTF
TGCAGCGTTGCGCCGGGGACAGCTAACTATGGCTACACCTTC
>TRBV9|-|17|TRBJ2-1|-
CASSVGLGAQIAIEQFF
TGTGCCAGCAGCGTAGGTCTAGGTGCCCAGATAGCCATCGAGCAGTTCTTC
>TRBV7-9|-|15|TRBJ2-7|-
CASSLWGGPSYEQYF
TGTGCCAGCAGCTTATGGGGGGGCCCATCCTACGAGCAGTACTTC
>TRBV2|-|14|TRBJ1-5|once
CASSEARGSVSQHF
TGTGCCAGCAGTGAAGCCAGAGGTTCCGTGTCCCAGCATTTT
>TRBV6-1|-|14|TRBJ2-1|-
CASSEGTADNEQFF
TGTGCCAGCAGTGAAGGGACTGCTGACAATGAGCAGTTCTTC
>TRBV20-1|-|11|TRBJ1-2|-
CSAKTDRGYTF
TGCAGTGCCAAGACGGACCGTGGCTACACCTTC
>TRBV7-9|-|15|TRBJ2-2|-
CASSSGGPLGGELFF
TGTGCCAGCAGCTCCGGAGGGCCACTCGGCGGGGAGCTGTTTTTT
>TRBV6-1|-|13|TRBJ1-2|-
CASRNGQNYGYTF
TGTGCCAGCAGGAACGGGCAGAACTATGGCTACACCTTC
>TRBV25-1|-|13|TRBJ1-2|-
CASSESRADGYTF
TGTGCCAGCAGTGAATCCAGGGCGGATGGCTACACCTTC
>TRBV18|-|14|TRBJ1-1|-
CASSARGTATEAFF
TGTGCCAGCTCAGCAAGGGGGACGGCTACTGAAGCTTTCTTT
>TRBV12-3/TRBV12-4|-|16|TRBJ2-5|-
CASSFSPDYIRETQYF
TGTGCCAGCAGTTTTTCCCCGGACTACATCAGAGAGACCCAGTACTTC
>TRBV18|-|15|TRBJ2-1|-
CASSPLQGSYNEQFF
TGTGCCAGCTCACCACTACAGGGTTCCTACAATGAGCAGTTCTTC
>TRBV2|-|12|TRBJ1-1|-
CASSDPQVKAFF
TGTGCCAGCAGTGATCCCCAGGTAAAAGCTTTCTTT
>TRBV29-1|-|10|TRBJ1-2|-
CSTQENGYTF
TGCAGCACCCAAGAGAATGGCTACACCTTC
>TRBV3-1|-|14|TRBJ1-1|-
CASRQTRASTEAFF
TGTGCCAGTAGGCAGACCAGGGCCAGCACTGAAGCTTTCTTT
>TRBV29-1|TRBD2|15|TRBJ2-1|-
CSVAQGLAGGNEQFF
TGCAGCGTTGCCCAGGGACTAGCGGGAGGCAATGAGCAGTTCTTC
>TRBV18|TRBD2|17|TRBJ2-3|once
CASSPAFAGGLTDTQYF
TGTGCCAGCTCACCCGCTTTTGCGGGAGGGCTCACAGATACGCAGTATTTT
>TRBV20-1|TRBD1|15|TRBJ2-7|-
CSARVIDRGEREQYF
TGCAGTGCTAGAGTTATAGACAGGGGAGAACGCGAGCAGTACTTC
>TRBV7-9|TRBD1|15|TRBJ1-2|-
CASSLVSQGDYGYTF
TGTGCCAGCAGCTTAGTATCACAGGGGGACTATGGCTACACCTTC
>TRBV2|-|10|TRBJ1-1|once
CASIRGEAFF
TGTGCCAGCATCCGAGGTGAAGCTTTCTTT
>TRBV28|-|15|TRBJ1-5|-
CASSSGPGGNQPQHF
TGTGCCAGCAGTTCCGGACCGGGGGGTAATCAGCCCCAGCATTTT
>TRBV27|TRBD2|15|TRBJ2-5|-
CASSLGDYHQETQYF
TGTGCCAGCAGTTTAGGGGACTACCACCAAGAGACCCAGTACTTC
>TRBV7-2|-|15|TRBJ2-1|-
CASSIGGLSYNEQFF
TGTGCCAGCAGCATCGGGGGGCTCAGCTACAATGAGCAGTTCTTC